This T cell receptor (beta chain) was sequenced in a study of blood T cells in healthy people across ages. Study-wide results and caveats: The recorded TCR beta diversity per million T cells decreased in a roughly linear manner with age. Changes seen in expanded clonotypes were possibly confounded by donor CMV status left unknown.

Researchers report isolating at least 6 million PBMCs per sample. With regard to this clonotype: Antigen specificity is unknown.

A sample-barcoded 5' primer and a J-beta primer mix were used in a second PCR of about 6 to 11 cycles. CDR3-containing paired-end reads numbering at least 2.5 million came from each sample. TCRdb fed the 5' RACE reads into MiXCR, producing one record per CDR3 protein. The profile covers about 1 million distinct CDR3 sequences, with 40% to 45% appearing a single time and approximately 19% taken by the ten largest. The CDR3 is made up of 14 amino acids. Germline assignment: CDR1 SNHLY and CDR2 FYNNEI. Between the trimmed V and J ends, which lost 2 bases and 8 bases, there was a span of 15 bases. This TCR was recovered from a woman aged 55-70 years in good health. V and J are TRBV2 and TRBJ2-5; D is ambiguous. Input material: blood. The CDR3 nucleotides read TGTGCCAGCAGTGAAAGTGGGGTTAGTCTAACCCAGTACTTC. It yields the protein CASSESGVSLTQYF.